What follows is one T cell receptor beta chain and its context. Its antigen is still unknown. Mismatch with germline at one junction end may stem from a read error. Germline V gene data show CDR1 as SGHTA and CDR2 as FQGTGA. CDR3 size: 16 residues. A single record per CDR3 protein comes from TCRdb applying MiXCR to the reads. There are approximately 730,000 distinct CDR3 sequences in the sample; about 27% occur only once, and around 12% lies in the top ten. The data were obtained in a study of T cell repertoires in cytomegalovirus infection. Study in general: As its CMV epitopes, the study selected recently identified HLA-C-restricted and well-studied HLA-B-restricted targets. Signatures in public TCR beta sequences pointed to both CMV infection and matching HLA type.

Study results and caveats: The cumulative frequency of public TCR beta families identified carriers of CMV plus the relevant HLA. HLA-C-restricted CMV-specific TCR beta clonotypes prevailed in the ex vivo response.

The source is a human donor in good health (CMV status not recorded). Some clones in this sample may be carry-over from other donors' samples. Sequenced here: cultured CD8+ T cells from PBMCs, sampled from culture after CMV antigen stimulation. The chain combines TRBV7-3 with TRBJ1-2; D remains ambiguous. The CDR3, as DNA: TGTGCCAGCAGCCCCTCTAATGAAGGGATTGACTACGGCTACACCTTC. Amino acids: CASSPSNEGIDYGYTF.